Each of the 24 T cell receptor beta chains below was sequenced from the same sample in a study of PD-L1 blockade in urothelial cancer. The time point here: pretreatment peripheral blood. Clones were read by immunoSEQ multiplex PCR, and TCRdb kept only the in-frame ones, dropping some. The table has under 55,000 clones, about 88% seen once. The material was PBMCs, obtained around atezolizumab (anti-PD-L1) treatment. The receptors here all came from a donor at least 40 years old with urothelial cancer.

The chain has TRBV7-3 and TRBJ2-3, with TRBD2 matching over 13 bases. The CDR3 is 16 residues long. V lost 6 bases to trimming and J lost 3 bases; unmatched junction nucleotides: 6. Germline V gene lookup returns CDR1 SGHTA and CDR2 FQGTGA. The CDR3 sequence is CASSKGGLAGTDTQYF. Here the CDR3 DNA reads TGTGCCAGCAGTAAGGGGGGACTAGCGGGAACAGATACGCAGTATTTT.

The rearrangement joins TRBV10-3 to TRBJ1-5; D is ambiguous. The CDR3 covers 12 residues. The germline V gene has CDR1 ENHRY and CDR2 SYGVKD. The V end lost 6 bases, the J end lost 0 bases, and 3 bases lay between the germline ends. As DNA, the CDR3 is TGTGCCATCAGGGCTAGCAATCAGCCCCAGCATTTT. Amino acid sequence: CAIRASNQPQHF.

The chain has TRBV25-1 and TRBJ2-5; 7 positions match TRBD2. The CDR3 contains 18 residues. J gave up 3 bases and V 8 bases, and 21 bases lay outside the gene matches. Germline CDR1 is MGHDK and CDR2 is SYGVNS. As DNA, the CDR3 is TGTGCCAGCCGAGGGTTGGGTCACCGGGCTAGCGGAAAAGAGACCCAGTACTTC. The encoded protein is CASRGLGHRASGKETQYF.

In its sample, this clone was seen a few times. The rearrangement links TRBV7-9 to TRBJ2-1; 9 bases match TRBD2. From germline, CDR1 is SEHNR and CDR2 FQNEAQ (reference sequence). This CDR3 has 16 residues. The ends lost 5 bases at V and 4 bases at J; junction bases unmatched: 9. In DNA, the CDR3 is TGTGCCAGCAGCCCCCCCGGGCGGGAGGGATACAATGAGCAGTTCTTC. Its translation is CASSPPGREGYNEQFF.

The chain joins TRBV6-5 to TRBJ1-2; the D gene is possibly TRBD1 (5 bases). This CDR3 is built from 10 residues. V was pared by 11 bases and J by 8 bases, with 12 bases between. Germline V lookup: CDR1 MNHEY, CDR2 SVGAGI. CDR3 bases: TGTGCCGTGGGGGGATTCGGCTACACCTTC. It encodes CAVGGFGYTF.

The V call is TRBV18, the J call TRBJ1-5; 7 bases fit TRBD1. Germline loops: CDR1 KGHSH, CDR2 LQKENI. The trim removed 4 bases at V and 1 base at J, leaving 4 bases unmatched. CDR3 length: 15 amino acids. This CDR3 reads CASSRTGVSNQPQHF. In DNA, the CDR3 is TGTGCCAGCTCACGGACAGGAGTAAGCAATCAGCCCCAGCATTTT. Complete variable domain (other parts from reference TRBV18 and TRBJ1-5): NAGVMQNPRHLVRRRGQEARLRCSPMKGHSHVYWYRQLPEEGLKFMVYLQKENIIDESGMPKERFSAEFPKEGPSILRIQQVVRGDSAAYFCASSRTGVSNQPQHFGDGTRLSIL.

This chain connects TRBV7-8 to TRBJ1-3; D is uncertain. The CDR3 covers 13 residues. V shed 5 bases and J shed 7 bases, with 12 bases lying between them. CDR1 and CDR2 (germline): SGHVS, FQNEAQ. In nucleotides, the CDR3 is TGTGCCAGCAGCCCGGGAATCCCGAACACCATATATTTT. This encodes CASSPGIPNTIYF.

The CDR3 here is CASSLSFLAGGEQYF. Here the CDR3 DNA reads TGTGCCAGCAGCTTGTCTTTTCTAGCGGGAGGGGAGCAGTACTTC. The rearrangement uses TRBV5-4 and TRBJ2-7, with 12 bases that match TRBD2. J was trimmed by 7 bases and V by 1 base; bases with no gene match: 6. Germline V gives CDR1 SGHNT, CDR2 YYREEE (reference sequence). This CDR3 is built from 15 residues. Variable domain in full (rest from reference TRBV5-4 and TRBJ2-7): ETGVTQSPTHLIKTRGQQVTLRCSSQSGHNTVSWYQQALGQGPQFIFQYYREEENGRGNFPPRFSGLQFPNYSSELNVNALELDDSALYLCASSLSFLAGGEQYFGPGTRLTVT.

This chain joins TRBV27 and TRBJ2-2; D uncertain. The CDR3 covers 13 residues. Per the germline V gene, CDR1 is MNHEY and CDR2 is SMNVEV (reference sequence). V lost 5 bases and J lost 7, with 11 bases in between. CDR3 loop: CASSLIGIGELFF. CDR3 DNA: TGTGCCAGCAGTCTAATCGGTATCGGGGAGCTGTTTTTT.

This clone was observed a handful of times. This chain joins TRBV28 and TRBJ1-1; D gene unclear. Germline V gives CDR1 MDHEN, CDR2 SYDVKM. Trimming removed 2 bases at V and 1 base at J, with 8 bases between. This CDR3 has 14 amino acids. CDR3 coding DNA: TGTGCCAGCAGTTTAGTGGCCCCGAACACTGAAGCTTTCTTT. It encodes CASSLVAPNTEAFF.

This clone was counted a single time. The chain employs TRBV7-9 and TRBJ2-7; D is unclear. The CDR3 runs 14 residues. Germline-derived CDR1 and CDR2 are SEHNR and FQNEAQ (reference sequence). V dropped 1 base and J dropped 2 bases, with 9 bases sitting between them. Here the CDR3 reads CASSLDPGPYEQYF. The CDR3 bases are TGTGCCAGCAGCTTAGACCCCGGTCCCTACGAGCAGTACTTC.

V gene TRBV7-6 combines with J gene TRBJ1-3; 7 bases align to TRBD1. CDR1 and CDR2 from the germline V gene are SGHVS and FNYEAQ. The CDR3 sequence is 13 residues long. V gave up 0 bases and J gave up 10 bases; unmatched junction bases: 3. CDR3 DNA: TGTGCCAGCAGCTTAGCGACAGGGAGTACCATATATTTT. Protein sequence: CASSLATGSTIYF.

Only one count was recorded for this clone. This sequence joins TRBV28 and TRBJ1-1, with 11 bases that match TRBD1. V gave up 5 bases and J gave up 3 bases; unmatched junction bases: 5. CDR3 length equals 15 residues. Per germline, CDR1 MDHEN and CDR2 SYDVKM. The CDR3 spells CASSPGDRGYTEAFF. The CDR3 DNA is TGTGCCAGCAGTCCCGGGGACAGGGGGTACACTGAAGCTTTCTTT.

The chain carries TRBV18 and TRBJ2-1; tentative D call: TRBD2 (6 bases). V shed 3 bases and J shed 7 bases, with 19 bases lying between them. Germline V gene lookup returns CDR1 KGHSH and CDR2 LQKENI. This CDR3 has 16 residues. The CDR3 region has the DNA TGTGCCAGCTCACCCTTGGGCGGCACCCGGGGGAATGAGCAGTTCTTC. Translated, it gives CASSPLGGTRGNEQFF.

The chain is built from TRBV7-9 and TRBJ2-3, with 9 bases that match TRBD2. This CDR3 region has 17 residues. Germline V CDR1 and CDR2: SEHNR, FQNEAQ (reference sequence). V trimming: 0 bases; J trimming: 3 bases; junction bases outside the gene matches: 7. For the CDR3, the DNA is TGTGCCAGCAGCTTAGCAAGGGTTAGCGGGAGTACAGATACGCAGTATTTT. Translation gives CASSLARVSGSTDTQYF.

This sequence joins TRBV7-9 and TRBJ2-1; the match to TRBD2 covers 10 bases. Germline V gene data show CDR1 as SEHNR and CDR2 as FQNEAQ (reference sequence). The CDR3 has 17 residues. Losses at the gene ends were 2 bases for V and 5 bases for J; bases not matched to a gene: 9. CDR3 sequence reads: CASSLYLGGLADNEQFF. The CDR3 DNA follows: TGTGCCAGCAGCTTATATCTGGGCGGACTAGCGGACAATGAGCAGTTCTTC.

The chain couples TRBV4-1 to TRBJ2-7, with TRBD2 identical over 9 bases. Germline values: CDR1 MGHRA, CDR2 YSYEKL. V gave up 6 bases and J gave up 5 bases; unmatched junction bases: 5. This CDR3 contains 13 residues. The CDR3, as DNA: TGCGCCAGCAGGGGACTAGCCCGCGACGAGCAGTACTTC. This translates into CASRGLARDEQYF.

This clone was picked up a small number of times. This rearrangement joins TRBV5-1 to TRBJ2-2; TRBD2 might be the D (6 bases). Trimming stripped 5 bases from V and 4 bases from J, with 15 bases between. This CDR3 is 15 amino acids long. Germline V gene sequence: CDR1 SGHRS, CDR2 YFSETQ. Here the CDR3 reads CASSNRTGGTGELFF. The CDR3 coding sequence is TGCGCCAGCAGTAACCGGACCGGGGGCACCGGGGAGCTGTTTTTT.

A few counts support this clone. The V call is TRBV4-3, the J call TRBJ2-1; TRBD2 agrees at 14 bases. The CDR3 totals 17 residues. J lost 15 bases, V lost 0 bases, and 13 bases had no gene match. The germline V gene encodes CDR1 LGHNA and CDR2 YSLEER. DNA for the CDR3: TGCGCCAGCAGCCAAGAGGAGGGACTAGCGGGAGCCAGAAGGGTGTTCTTC. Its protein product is CASSQEEGLAGARRVFF.

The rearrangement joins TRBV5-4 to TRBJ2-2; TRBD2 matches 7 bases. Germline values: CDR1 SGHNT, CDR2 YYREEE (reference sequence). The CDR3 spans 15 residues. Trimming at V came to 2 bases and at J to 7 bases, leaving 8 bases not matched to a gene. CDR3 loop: CASSLRLGGSGELFF. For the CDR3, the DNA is TGTGCCAGCAGCTTAAGATTAGGCGGGAGCGGGGAGCTGTTTTTT. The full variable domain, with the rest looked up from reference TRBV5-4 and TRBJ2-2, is ETGVTQSPTHLIKTRGQQVTLRCSSQSGHNTVSWYQQALGQGPQFIFQYYREEENGRGNFPPRFSGLQFPNYSSELNVNALELDDSALYLCASSLRLGGSGELFFGEGSRLTVL.

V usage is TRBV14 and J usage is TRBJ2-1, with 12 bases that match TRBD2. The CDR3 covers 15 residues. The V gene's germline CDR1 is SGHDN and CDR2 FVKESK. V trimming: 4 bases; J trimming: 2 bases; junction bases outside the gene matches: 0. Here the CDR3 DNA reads TGTGCCAGCAGCCGACTAGCGGGAGCCTACAATGAGCAGTTCTTC. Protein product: CASSRLAGAYNEQFF.

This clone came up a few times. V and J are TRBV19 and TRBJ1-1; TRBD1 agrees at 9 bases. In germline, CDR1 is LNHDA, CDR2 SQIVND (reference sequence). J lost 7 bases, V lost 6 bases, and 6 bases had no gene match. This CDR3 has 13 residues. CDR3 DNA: TGTGCCAGTAGGCGGGACAGGGAGCATGAAGCTTTCTTT. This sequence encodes CASRRDREHEAFF.

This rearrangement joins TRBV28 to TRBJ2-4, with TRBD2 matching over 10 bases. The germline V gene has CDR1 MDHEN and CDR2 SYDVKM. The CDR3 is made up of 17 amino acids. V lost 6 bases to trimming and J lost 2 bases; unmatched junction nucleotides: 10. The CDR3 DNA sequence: TGTGCCAGCAGCCCGGGGGCAGCGGGAGGGCCCAAAAACATTCAGTACTTC. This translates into CASSPGAAGGPKNIQYF.

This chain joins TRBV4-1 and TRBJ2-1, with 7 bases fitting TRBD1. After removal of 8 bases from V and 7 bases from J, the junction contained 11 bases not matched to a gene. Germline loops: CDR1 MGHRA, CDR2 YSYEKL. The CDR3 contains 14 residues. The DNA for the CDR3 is TGCGCCAGCGGCGAAGGGGGCTCGTGGAATGAGCAGTTCTTC. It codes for CASGEGGSWNEQFF.